The T cell receptor (beta chain) described here comes from a study of Graves' ophthalmopathy and Graves' hyperthyroidism (dated by TCRdb to the late 2010s). The study in broad terms: A patient counted as having stable hyperthyroidism if there was no progression to ophthalmopathy within 18 months of follow-up. A discovery set of 100 or so patients (43 ophthalmopathy, just over 55 stable hyperthyroidism) was enrolled to explore V-J signatures distinguishing ophthalmopathy from hyperthyroidism. In roughly six hyperthyroidism patients, the T-cell repertoire of thyroid tissue was compared with the T-cell repertoire of blood. In total, 135 blood samples were TCR-sequenced: approximately 42 ophthalmopathy, over 70 hyperthyroidism and some 17 hyperthyroidism-to-ophthalmopathy patients. Following sample collection, hyperthyroidism patients were given methimazole at a starting dose of 30 mg daily, and ophthalmopathy patients were given high-dose intravenous methylprednisolone. An independent validation cohort was composed of approximately 18 hyperthyroidism patients and around 15 patients who later progressed from hyperthyroidism to ophthalmopathy. The study used signatures of the TCR beta repertoire to tell Graves' ophthalmopathy apart from Graves' hyperthyroidism and to predict which patients would progress to ophthalmopathy.

The paper as a whole reports these results and caveats: In validation, the model predicted ophthalmopathy progression with about 71% sensitivity and 72.22% specificity; some 13 predicted patients were CT-confirmed with GO in a median of approximately 6.5 months. No statistical method was used to set the sample size in advance, and the investigators knew which group each participant was assigned to. Most of the expanded thyroid clonotypes with a frequency above 0.001 were also detected in blood, and it was suggested that the thyroid immune response may be reflected by blood repertoires. The 13-signature model separated ophthalmopathy from stable hyperthyroidism with approximately 90% sensitivity and roughly 84% specificity in cross-validation, and 80%/75% in the test set.

From the germline V gene (reference sequence), CDR1 is SEHNR and CDR2 is FQNEAQ. The CDR3 has 17 amino acids, counting the end cysteine and phenylalanine. The retained sequence is limited to the CDR3, 51 bases, with the frame set at the first base. Deletion took 5 bases off V and 7 bases off J, with a span of 27 bases between the germline ends. Comments on this clonotype: The clone's antigen remains unknown. No much larger clone is present one base from it, and per-base qualities are unavailable.

For repertoire sequencing, the TCR beta CDR3 regions were amplified from RNA transcripts. The first round was an RT-PCR using HTBI primers with the Qiagen OneStep RT-PCR kit, and this first round was followed by a second-round multiplex PCR, then size selection and purification. Sequencing of the libraries was carried out on an Illumina HiSeq2000 in paired-end mode with 100 bp reads. In the source study's methods: Reads were processed with SOAPnuke, discarding reads with adapters, uncalled bases, mean Phred below 15, or no exact constant-primer or identifier match. High-quality paired reads were merged with COPE v1.2.5. Clonotypes were defined as unique nucleotide sequences and were aligned to IMGT TRB V, D and J references using MiTCR v1.1. The analysis was limited to V-J combinations with a frequency above 0.0001, which together covered 99.2% of repertoires. For each V-J combination, a TCR clonal expansion and chaos score was defined as the ratio of F50 clonal expansion to chaos observed in the TCRdist matrix. Features were reduced by Welch's t-statistics and random forest to around 13 V-J combinations, which fed a naive Bayes classifier. The similarity between thyroid and blood repertoires was quantified using the Morisita-Horn index. TCRdb itself trimmed the public reads at Q25 with fastp, ran MiXCR and retained productive beta chains. Rows with a matching CDR3 protein are joined into one entry that keeps the most common DNA and genes. The V and J calls follow TCRdb's processing rather than the paper's. This sample comprises more than 1,000,000 distinct CDR3 sequences, roughly two fifths of them detected only once. The ten largest clones capture approximately 12% of the sample.

Patients with hyperthyroidism were aged 18 to 65 years, had been newly diagnosed, and had a disease duration of less than 2 months. Patients with other autoimmune diseases, uncontrolled infections, pregnancy or lactation were excluded from the study. Diagnosis relied on clinical symptoms, serum thyroxine, TRAb, thyroid ultrasound and orbital computed tomography. Total RNA was extracted with Trizol reagent and quality-checked on an Agilent 2100 Bioanalyzer. The receptor's source is an adult man with Graves' hyperthyroidism. The chain is made from TRBV7-9 and TRBJ2-7, with a tentative D call of TRBD1 or TRBD2, each matching 5 bases. Sequencing input: peripheral blood or thyroid tissue (not recorded which). The DNA sequence is TGTGCCAGCAGCCAAGGCCAACGGACGGGACGTTCGGGGGAGCAGTACTTC. This sequence encodes CASSQGQRTGRSGEQYF.